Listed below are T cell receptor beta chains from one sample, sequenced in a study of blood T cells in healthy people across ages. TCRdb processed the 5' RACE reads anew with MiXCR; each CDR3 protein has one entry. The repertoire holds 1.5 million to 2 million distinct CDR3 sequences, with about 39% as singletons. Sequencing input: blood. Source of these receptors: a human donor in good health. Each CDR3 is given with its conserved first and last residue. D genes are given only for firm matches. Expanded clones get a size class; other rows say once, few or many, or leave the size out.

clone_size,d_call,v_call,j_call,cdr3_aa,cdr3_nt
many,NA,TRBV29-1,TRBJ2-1,CSAERPNEQFF,TGCAGCGCCGAACGTCCTAATGAGCAGTTCTTC
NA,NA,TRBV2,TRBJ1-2,CASTQIGLSQGYTF,TGTGCCAGCACCCAAATTGGACTATCCCAAGGCTACACCTTC
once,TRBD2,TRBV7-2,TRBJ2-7,CASKTAGAAYEQYF,TGTGCCAGCAAGACAGCGGGAGCCGCCTACGAGCAGTACTTC
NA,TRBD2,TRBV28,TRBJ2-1,CASSLNPRGVTYNEQFF,TGTGCCAGCAGTTTGAACCCTCGGGGGGTCACATACAATGAGCAGTTCTTC
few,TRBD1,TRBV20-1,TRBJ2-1,CSASSGTGTYNVQFF,TGCAGTGCTAGTTCCGGGACAGGGACCTACAATGTGCAGTTCTTC
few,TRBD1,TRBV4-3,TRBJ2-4,CASSQGTGAPWEQYF,TGCGCCAGCAGCCAAGGGACAGGGGCACCGTGGGAGCAGTACTTC
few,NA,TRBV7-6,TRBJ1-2,CASSQRQIYGYTF,TGTGCCAGCAGCCAGAGACAGATCTATGGCTACACCTTC
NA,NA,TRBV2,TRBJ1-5,CASSKEDTSNQPQHF,TGTGCCAGCTCTAAAGAGGACACCTCCAATCAGCCCCAGCATTTT
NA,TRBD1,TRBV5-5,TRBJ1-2,CASSPETGGWYGYTF,TGTGCCAGCAGCCCTGAGACAGGGGGCTGGTATGGCTACACCTTC
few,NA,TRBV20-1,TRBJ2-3,CSALDPRGTDTQYF,TGCAGTGCGCTAGACCCGAGGGGCACAGATACGCAGTATTTT
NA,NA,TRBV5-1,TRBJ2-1,CASSSNPNEQFF,TGCGCCAGCAGCTCCAACCCCAATGAGCAGTTCTTC
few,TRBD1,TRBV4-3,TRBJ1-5,CASSQDGTAGQPQHF,TGCGCCAGCAGCCAAGACGGGACAGCGGGTCAGCCCCAGCATTTT
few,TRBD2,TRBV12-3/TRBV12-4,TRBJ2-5,CASSGGGGIIQETQYF,TGTGCCAGCAGTGGCGGGGGGGGTATAATACAAGAGACCCAGTACTTC
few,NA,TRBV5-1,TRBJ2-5,CASSSRGPQETQYF,TGCGCCAGCAGCTCGCGGGGGCCACAAGAGACCCAGTACTTC
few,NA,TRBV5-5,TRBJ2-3,CASSSTGVRTDTQDF,TGTGCCAGCAGCTCCACGGGGGTGAGGACAGATACGCAGGATTTT
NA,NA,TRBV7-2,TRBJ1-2,CASSSVGGGQGDYTF,TGTGCCAGCAGCTCAGTAGGAGGGGGTCAGGGTGACTACACCTTC
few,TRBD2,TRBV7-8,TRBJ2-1,CASSSALAGGPSIYNEQFF,TGTGCCAGCAGCTCGGCCCTAGCGGGGGGGCCTTCGATTTACAATGAGCAGTTCTTC
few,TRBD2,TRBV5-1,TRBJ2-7,CASRSAAGEAYEQYF,TGCGCCAGCAGGAGTGCCGCGGGGGAGGCTTACGAGCAGTACTTC
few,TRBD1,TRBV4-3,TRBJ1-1,CASSQGFRTGAGKEAFF,TGCGCCAGCAGCCAAGGATTTCGGACAGGCGCCGGAAAAGAAGCTTTCTTT
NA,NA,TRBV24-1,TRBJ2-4,CATEGPAKNIQYF,TGTGCCACGGAGGGGCCAGCCAAAAACATTCAGTACTTC
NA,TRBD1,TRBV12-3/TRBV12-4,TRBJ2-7,CASSPGLGQGSYEQYF,TGTGCCAGCAGTCCCGGGTTGGGACAGGGCTCCTACGAGCAGTACTTC
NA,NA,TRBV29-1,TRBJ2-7,CSVEVGDSGQYF,TGCAGCGTTGAGGTGGGGGATTCCGGGCAGTACTTC
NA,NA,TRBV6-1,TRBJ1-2,CASSADVVGYTF,TGTGCCAGCAGTGCCGACGTCGTTGGCTACACCTTC
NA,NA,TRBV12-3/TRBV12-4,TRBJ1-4,CASGLTNEKLFF,TGTGCCAGCGGGCTCACTAATGAAAAACTGTTTTTT